There are a few counts of the clone carrying this T cell receptor (beta chain). As yet, its antigen is unknown. These data belong to a study of T cells in Graves' hyperthyroidism and ophthalmopathy. Amplification yielded TCR beta CDR3 regions, with RNA transcripts as the source. An initial round of RT-PCR targeting the TCR CDR3 relied on the HTBI primer set. Each CDR3 protein is one row after TCRdb ran MiXCR on the multiplex PCR reads. Counted here are roughly 500,000 distinct CDR3 sequences, around a fifth occurring once; the ten biggest clones make up 45% to 50%. Lactation, pregnancy, other autoimmune disease or uncontrolled infection led to exclusion of patients. Every diagnosis used clinical symptoms, serum thyroxine and TRAb, thyroid ultrasound and orbital computed tomography. Out of approximately 9.9 ml of fresh peripheral blood came the PBMCs. Study conclusions and caveats: Blood shared most expanded thyroid clonotypes above 0.001.

The source is a woman between 70 and 85 years old with Graves' ophthalmopathy. Sequencing input: blood.

The CDR3 is CASSHPPETNEAFF. CDR3 bases: TGTGCCAGTAGTCATCCCCCGGAGACAAATGAAGCTTTCTTT. The J gene is TRBJ1-1, the V gene TRBV19; unclear D gene. Germline V gene data show CDR1 as LNHDA and CDR2 as SQIVND (reference sequence). The CDR3 runs 14 residues. V was trimmed by 5 bases and J by 7 bases, leaving 17 bases between them. The entire variable domain, with the rest obtained from reference TRBV19 and TRBJ1-1, is as follows: DGGITQSPKYLFRKEGQNVTLSCEQNLNHDAMYWYRQDPGQGLRLIYYSQIVNDFQKGDIAEGYSVSREKKESFPLTVTSAQKNPTAFYLCASSHPPETNEAFFGQGTRLTVV.